This section outlines one T cell receptor (beta chain) sequence together with its context. Participants came from roughly 25 US areas, aged about 18 to 95 years. Profiled with immunoSEQ multiplex PCR; TCRdb holds only in-frame clones, not every one. The data contain about 220,000 clones, about 91% of them singletons. This entry comes from a study of blood T cell repertoires in COVID-19. The CDR3 consists of 19 residues. Sequenced: PBMCs or T cells enriched from blood (not recorded which). This TCR was recovered from a woman aged 40-49 years with acute COVID-19. This chain links TRBV1 with TRBJ2-1; the DNA was not used to check the table's D call, TRBD2. TRBV1 is annotated as a pseudogene. The CDR3 sequence is CTSSQRGERAGGLHNEQFF. CDR3 nucleotide sequence: TGCACCAGCAGCCAACGGGGGGAACGAGCGGGAGGGCTGCACAATGAGCAGTTCTTC.